These 18 T cell receptor beta chains originate from one sample sequenced in a study of OX40 agonist ivuxolimab in advanced cancers. TCRdb keeps only in-frame clones here, not all; method: immunoSEQ multiplex PCR. The sample records under 110,000 clones, approximately 90% being singletons. The sequencing here drew on CD4+ or CD8+ T cells sorted from blood, taken in a trial of the OX40 agonist ivuxolimab. These receptor sequences come from an adult with an advanced solid tumor such as melanoma, head and neck, liver or kidney cancer.

The genes are TRBV7-2 and TRBJ2-7, with D possibly being TRBD1 (6 bases). CDR1 is SGHTA, CDR2 FQGNSA, per germline. V was trimmed by 3 bases and J by 3 bases, leaving 18 bases between them. CDR3 size: 16 residues. For the CDR3, the DNA is TGTGCCAGCAGCTTCACCTGGGACACGAATATCTACGAGCAGTACTTC. Residues: CASSFTWDTNIYEQYF.

The gene calls are TRBV11-1 and TRBJ1-2; D not certain. Trimming shortened V by 1 base and J by 6 bases, and 3 bases separated the two germline ends. The CDR3 is 11 residues long. Germline values: CDR1 SGHAT, CDR2 FQDESV (reference sequence). This CDR3 is CASSLDNGYTF. DNA for the CDR3: TGTGCCAGCAGCTTAGACAATGGCTACACCTTC.

The chain employs TRBV30 and TRBJ2-5, with 7 bases fitting TRBD1. The J segment lost 2 bases and the V segment lost 4 bases, leaving 4 bases of the junction unmatched. Germline loops: CDR1 GTSNPN, CDR2 SVGIG (reference sequence). The CDR3 sequence is 13 residues long. The CDR3, as DNA: TGTGCCTGGATGGGACAGCATCAAGAGACCCAGTACTTC. Residues: CAWMGQHQETQYF.

The chain has TRBV28 and TRBJ2-4; D is perhaps TRBD2 (6 bases). There are 13 residues in the CDR3. In germline, CDR1 is MDHEN, CDR2 SYDVKM. Trimming pared 5 bases from V and 1 base from J, leaving 6 bases between. CDR3: CASSGGAKNIQYF. The CDR3 nucleotides are TGTGCCAGCAGTGGGGGGGCCAAAAACATTCAGTACTTC.

The table lists this clone with a count of one. The rearrangement joins TRBV6-5 to TRBJ1-5, with D perhaps TRBD1 (6 bases). V lost 6 bases and J 1 base, leaving 13 bases between the germline ends. Per germline, CDR1 MNHEY and CDR2 SVGAGI. The CDR3 spans 15 residues. Written as DNA, the CDR3 is TGTGCCAGCAGACCCACAGGGACGAGCAATCAGCCCCAGCATTTT. Residues: CASRPTGTSNQPQHF.

The chain has TRBV28 and TRBJ1-5; 10 bases fit TRBD1. The ends lost 2 bases at V and 2 bases at J; junction bases unmatched: 3. Germline V gene lookup returns CDR1 MDHEN and CDR2 SYDVKM. The CDR3 spans 16 residues. CDR3 coding DNA: TGTGCCAGCAGTTTAGGGACAGGGGAGGGCAATCAGCCCCAGCATTTT. The encoded protein is CASSLGTGEGNQPQHF.

This sequence joins TRBV18 and TRBJ1-2; perhaps TRBD1 as D (6 bases). V was clipped by 1 base and J by 5 bases, with 17 bases between them. CDR1 is KGHSH, CDR2 LQKENI, per germline. The CDR3 runs to 16 residues. CDR3 sequence (DNA): TGTGCCAGCTCACCACTGGGGCAGGGGATGCGGTATGGCTACACCTTC. Its translation is CASSPLGQGMRYGYTF.

The gene calls are TRBV9 and TRBJ2-7; the D gene could be TRBD1 or TRBD2 (6 bases each). V lost 0 bases to trimming and J lost 4 bases, with 14 bases between them. The CDR3 is 15 residues long. Germline assignment: CDR1 SGDLS and CDR2 YYNGEE. The CDR3 protein is CASSVGGGGGYEQYF. DNA of the CDR3: TGTGCCAGCAGCGTAGGTGGAGGGGGAGGATACGAGCAGTACTTC.

This clone is a singleton in its sample. An end of the junction differs from the germline gene, which may be a read error. The DNA for the CDR3 is TGTGCCAGCAGTTTAAGACTAGCGGGGGGGGATTCGGTCTTC. Translated, it gives CASSLRLAGGDSVF. This chain links TRBV27 with TRBJ2-1, with 14 bases that match TRBD2. The germline V gene encodes CDR1 MNHEY and CDR2 SMNVEV (reference sequence). The CDR3 is made up of 14 amino acids.

This clone was counted between two and nine times. The chain carries TRBV30 and TRBJ1-2, with D hard to call. CDR1 and CDR2 (germline): GTSNPN, SVGIG (reference sequence). V shed 1 base and J shed 1 base, with 19 bases lying between them. The CDR3 is made up of 17 amino acids. CDR3 region: CAWSGTPYLSHNYGYTF. The CDR3 DNA is TGTGCCTGGAGTGGGACGCCCTACTTGAGCCATAACTATGGCTACACCTTC.

This clone has just a few counts. The chain has TRBV28 and TRBJ1-2, with D unclear. Germline-derived CDR1 and CDR2 are MDHEN and SYDVKM. V gave up 10 bases and J gave up 5 bases, with 11 bases separating them. The CDR3 is 11 amino acids. The CDR3 DNA reads TGTGCCACCCGTCAACGATATGGCTACACCTTC. Translating it yields CATRQRYGYTF.

The rearrangement joins TRBV5-4 to TRBJ1-1; the match to TRBD1 covers 7 bases. Germline CDR1 and CDR2: SGHNT and YYREEE (reference sequence). V was clipped by 6 bases and J by 1 base; unmatched bases: 3. CDR3 length equals 13 residues. In DNA form, the CDR3 reads TGTGCCAGCAACCGGGACAGGAACACTGAAGCTTTCTTT. Its translation is CASNRDRNTEAFF.

The chain carries TRBV5-1 and TRBJ2-3; 12 bases agree with TRBD1. This CDR3 contains 15 residues. Germline V gene sequence: CDR1 SGHRS, CDR2 YFSETQ. V lost 0 bases to trimming and J lost 7 bases; unmatched junction nucleotides: 3. Written as DNA, the CDR3 is TGCGCCAGCAGCTTGGCCGGGACAGGGGGCTATACGCAGTATTTT. This encodes CASSLAGTGGYTQYF.

The chain links TRBV6-1 to TRBJ1-1; D is perhaps TRBD1 (6 bases). CDR3 length: 11 amino acids. Deletions cut 7 bases from V and 9 bases from J, with 12 bases between. Germline V gene data show CDR1 as MNHNS and CDR2 as SASEGT. The CDR3 nucleotides read TGTGCCAGCACCCGCGGGGGCCAAGCTTTCTTT. Protein sequence: CASTRGGQAFF.

The chain links TRBV7-9 to TRBJ1-2; D unresolved. Germline V gene lookup returns CDR1 SEHNR and CDR2 FQNEAQ (reference sequence). There are 14 residues in the CDR3. V was pared by 1 base and J by 3 bases, with 9 bases between. The CDR3 DNA is TGTGCCAGCAGCTTAGGAGCCTGGGACTATGGCTACACCTTC. Protein sequence: CASSLGAWDYGYTF.

V and J are TRBV9 and TRBJ2-5; weak D call: TRBD1 (6 bases). Germline CDR1 and CDR2: SGDLS and YYNGEE. V lost 0 bases to trimming and J lost 3 bases, with 9 bases between them. The CDR3 is 14 amino acids. The CDR3 bases are TGTGCCAGCAGCGTAGACCCAGGGGAAGAGACCCAGTACTTC. Protein: CASSVDPGEETQYF.

This clone was seen only a few times. The J gene is TRBJ1-1, the V gene TRBV9, with D possibly TRBD1 on 5 matching bases. CDR3 length: 14 residues. Looked up from germline, CDR1 is SGDLS and CDR2 is YYNGEE. V lost 2 bases to trimming and J lost 1 base, with 9 bases between them. The CDR3 DNA is TGTGCCAGCAGCGTCGGGGCTAAGAACACTGAAGCTTTCTTT. Protein: CASSVGAKNTEAFF. The full variable domain, with the rest looked up from reference TRBV9 and TRBJ1-1, is DSGVTQTPKHLITATGQRVTLRCSPRSGDLSVYWYQQSLDQGLQFLIQYYNGEERAKGNILERFSAQQFPDLHSELNLSSLELGDSALYFCASSVGAKNTEAFFGQGTRLTVV.

V and J are TRBV7-2 and TRBJ2-3, with D unclear. Trimming cost V 7 bases and J 2 bases, with 13 bases left between them. Germline lookup yields CDR1 SGHTA and CDR2 FQGNSA. This CDR3 has 14 amino acids. The CDR3 sequence is CASNPTGFTDTQYF. The CDR3 bases are TGTGCCAGCAACCCAACTGGATTCACAGATACGCAGTATTTT.